One and the same sample provided the 30 T cell receptor beta chains below, sequenced in a study of blood T cell repertoires in COVID-19. The data were produced by immunoSEQ multiplex PCR, yet TCRdb's version contains in-frame clones alone and is incomplete. The sample includes approximately 150,000 clones, 80% to 90% seen only once; the top ten take less than 6.5%. The specimen was peripheral blood. These receptors came from a woman aged 50 to 60 with COVID-19, enrolled during active disease.

The genes are TRBV7-8 and TRBJ2-1; 13 nucleotides align to TRBD2. Germline V lookup: CDR1 SGHVS, CDR2 FQNEAQ. Germline trimming cut 4 bases from V and 7 bases from J; bases unmatched to any gene: 7. The CDR3 sequence is 16 residues long. DNA for the CDR3: TGTGCCAGCAGCTCCGGGACTAGCGGGGTCGAAAATGAGCAGTTCTTC. This gives the protein CASSSGTSGVENEQFF. Looking up the rest from reference TRBV7-8 and TRBJ2-1 gives the full variable domain: GAGVSQSPRYKVAKRGQDVALRCDPISGHVSLFWYQQALGQGPEFLTYFQNEAQLDKSGLPSDRFFAERPEGSVSTLKIQRTQQEDSAVYLCASSSGTSGVENEQFFGPGTRLTVL.

The V gene is TRBV10-3, the J gene TRBJ1-4, with a weak D call TRBD1 (5 bases). V was pared by 3 bases and J by 7 bases, with 15 bases between. This CDR3 is built from 15 residues. Germline V gives CDR1 ENHRY, CDR2 SYGVKD. For the CDR3, the DNA is TGTGCCATCAGTGACGAGACAGTCTCGGGTGAAAAACTGTTTTTT. As protein: CAISDETVSGEKLFF.

The chain carries TRBV6-5 and TRBJ2-3; D perhaps matches TRBD1 (6 bases). With 2 bases removed from V and 2 bases from J, the gap between germline ends came to 11 bases. In germline, CDR1 is MNHEY, CDR2 SVGAGI. The CDR3 consists of 15 residues. CDR3: CASSYDRRPTDTQYF. DNA for the CDR3: TGTGCCAGCAGTTACGACAGGAGACCCACAGATACGCAGTATTTT.

The chain joins TRBV11-2 to TRBJ2-5, with D uncertain. Germline values: CDR1 SGHAT, CDR2 FQNNGV. Trimming left V 2 bases short and J 2 bases short, with 12 bases between. The CDR3 contains 15 residues. CDR3 DNA sequence: TGTGCCAGCAGCTTATTGTACATCCCTCAAGAGACCCAGTACTTC. Encoded protein: CASSLLYIPQETQYF.

This clone was detected once. The CDR3 region is CASGGGNSPLHF. The DNA of the CDR3 is TGTGCCAGCGGCGGGGGGAATTCACCCCTCCACTTT. The rearrangement joins TRBV28 to TRBJ1-6, with a possible D match to TRBD1 (5 bases). Germline CDR1 is MDHEN and CDR2 is SYDVKM. The V end was cut by 8 bases, the J end by 7 bases, with 9 bases between. The length of the CDR3 is 12 residues.

The rearrangement links TRBV4-2 to TRBJ1-1; D may be TRBD1 (6 bases). This CDR3 is built from 16 residues. V was clipped by 0 bases and J by 7 bases, with 18 bases between them. Looked up from germline, CDR1 is LGHNA and CDR2 is YNFKEQ. The CDR3 is CASSQDLGQARSEAFF. The CDR3 DNA is TGTGCCAGCAGCCAAGATTTGGGACAAGCAAGGAGTGAAGCTTTCTTT.

J is TRBJ2-5 and V is TRBV5-4; unclear D gene. The germline V and J ends were trimmed by 0 bases and 2 bases, with 5 bases remaining between them. CDR3 length equals 13 residues. Germline V lookup: CDR1 SGHNT, CDR2 YYREEE (reference sequence). The CDR3 coding sequence is TGTGCCAGCAGCTTGGAGAGACAAGAGACCCAGTACTTC. It specifies CASSLERQETQYF.

This chain uses TRBV27 with TRBJ2-2; maybe TRBD1 (5 bases). CDR3 size: 15 residues. Trimming cost V 3 bases and J 4 bases, with 12 bases left between them. Germline CDR1 and CDR2: MNHEY and SMNVEV (reference sequence). CDR3 DNA: TGTGCCAGCAGTTTGGGGCCGGTGGGCACCGGGGAGCTGTTTTTT. Amino acids: CASSLGPVGTGELFF.

The rearrangement links TRBV13 to TRBJ2-7, with D perhaps TRBD1 (6 bases). This CDR3 contains 14 residues. In germline, CDR1 is PRHDT, CDR2 FYEKMQ (reference sequence). Trimming shortened V by 5 bases and J by 2 bases, and 13 bases separated the two germline ends. CDR3 residues: CASSRQALAYEQYF. CDR3 DNA sequence: TGTGCCAGCAGCCGACAGGCGCTAGCCTACGAGCAGTACTTC.

The rearrangement uses TRBV4-2 and TRBJ2-3; weak D call: TRBD2 (6 bases). Trimming took off 0 bases at V and 1 base at J, with 17 bases between the two ends. The V gene's germline CDR1 is LGHNA and CDR2 YNFKEQ. CDR3 length: 18 amino acids. The CDR3 reads CASSQEGVGGGGTDTQYF. The CDR3 DNA is TGTGCCAGCAGCCAAGAAGGGGTTGGAGGCGGGGGCACAGATACGCAGTATTTT.

The chain couples TRBV18 to TRBJ1-3, with D hard to call. CDR1 KGHSH and CDR2 LQKENI come from the germline V gene. V lost 3 bases and J 4 bases, leaving 16 bases between the germline ends. CDR3 size: 16 residues. DNA of the CDR3: TGTGCCAGCTCACCCCCCGGGTCCTACCGAGGAAACACCATATATTTT. As protein: CASSPPGSYRGNTIYF.

This clone was seen more than once but under ten times. The V and J genes are TRBV6-6 and TRBJ2-7; 13 bases line up with TRBD2. The CDR3 contains 16 residues. The ends lost 6 bases at V and 3 bases at J; junction bases unmatched: 8. Germline CDR1 and CDR2: MNHNY and SVGAGI (reference sequence). CDR3 sequence: CASSLLAGGGNYEQYF. Written as DNA, the CDR3 is TGTGCCAGCAGCTTACTAGCGGGGGGGGGTAACTACGAGCAGTACTTC.

This rearrangement joins TRBV21-1 to TRBJ1-4; the D call of TRBD1 is as the table states it, not checked on the DNA. TRBV21-1 is a recognized pseudogene. The CDR3 length is 12 residues. The CDR3 region has the DNA TGTGCCAGCAGCGGACACGGTGAAAAACTGTTTTTT. Translating it yields CASSGHGEKLFF.

The chain combines TRBV27 with TRBJ1-1; TRBD1 might be the D (6 bases). The CDR3 is made up of 14 amino acids. Trimming removed 5 bases from V and 10 bases from J, with 20 bases in between. Germline CDR1 reads MNHEY; CDR2 reads SMNVEV (reference sequence). The CDR3 DNA follows: TGTGCCAGCAGTCCTGCCGGGACACTAAAAGGAGCTTTCTTT. Its translation: CASSPAGTLKGAFF.

As DNA, the CDR3 is TGTGCCAGCAGTGAAAGACAGACCGAGCAGTACTTC. Protein sequence: CASSERQTEQYF. J is TRBJ2-7 and V is TRBV6-1, with TRBD1 as a possible D gene (5 bases). CDR3 length equals 12 residues. V lost 2 bases and J lost 6, with 8 bases in between. Germline loops: CDR1 MNHNS, CDR2 SASEGT.

V is TRBV12-5 and J is TRBJ1-1, with unresolved D. With 2 bases removed from V and 1 base from J, the gap between germline ends came to 11 bases. The length of the CDR3 is 15 residues. The germline gives CDR1 LGHNT, CDR2 FRNRAP. DNA for the CDR3: TGTGCTAGTGGTTTGCCCGGACGGGGGAACACTGAAGCTTTCTTT. Translating gives CASGLPGRGNTEAFF. The whole variable domain, filled in from reference TRBV12-5 and TRBJ1-1, reads DARVTQTPRHKVTEMGQEVTMRCQPILGHNTVFWYRQTMMQGLELLAYFRNRAPLDDSGMPKDRFSAEMPDATLATLKIQPSEPRDSAVYFCASGLPGRGNTEAFFGQGTRLTVV.

This chain connects TRBV18 to TRBJ2-5; 12 nucleotides match TRBD2. J lost 5 bases, V lost 6 bases, and 7 bases had no gene match. CDR1 and CDR2 from the germline V gene are KGHSH and LQKENI. This CDR3 is built from 15 residues. Here the CDR3 DNA reads TGTGCCAGCTCGCTACTAGCGGGGGGAATGGAGACCCAGTACTTC. Translated, it gives CASSLLAGGMETQYF.

The rearrangement links TRBV7-6 to TRBJ1-1; D not certain. V was pared by 0 bases and J by 9 bases, with 8 bases between. This CDR3 comprises 12 residues. The V gene's germline CDR1 is SGHVS and CDR2 FNYEAQ. For the CDR3, the DNA is TGTGCCAGCAGCTTAGCGGGAGGAAAAGCTTTCTTT. Translation gives CASSLAGGKAFF. Complete variable domain (other parts from reference TRBV7-6 and TRBJ1-1): GAGVSQSPRYKVTKRGQDVALRCDPISGHVSLYWYRQALGQGPEFLTYFNYEAQQDKSGLPNDRFSAERPEGSISTLTIQRTEQRDSAMYRCASSLAGGKAFFGQGTRLTVV.

This chain joins TRBV7-2 and TRBJ1-4, with a possible D match to TRBD1 (5 bases). Germline loops: CDR1 SGHTA, CDR2 FQGNSA. V was pared by 4 bases and J by 7 bases, with 13 bases between. This CDR3 spans 14 amino acids. The CDR3 is CASSSGRGVEKLFF. The CDR3 DNA sequence: TGTGCCAGCAGCTCAGGCCGGGGGGTTGAAAAACTGTTTTTT.

The chain joins TRBV11-3 to TRBJ2-3; D might be TRBD2 (5 bases). The germline gives CDR1 SGHNT, CDR2 YENEEA. V lost 5 bases, J lost 5 bases, and 8 bases lay in between. This CDR3 comprises 12 residues. CDR3 residues: CASSDRGDTQYF. The CDR3, as DNA: TGTGCCAGCAGCGACCGGGGAGATACGCAGTATTTT.

The rearrangement joins TRBV4-1 to TRBJ2-3; D is uncertain. The germline V and J ends were trimmed by 1 base and 6 bases, with 14 bases remaining between them. Germline loops: CDR1 MGHRA, CDR2 YSYEKL. The CDR3 sequence is 15 residues long. DNA of the CDR3: TGCGCCAGCAGCCAAGGCGGCTTACCTCTCGATACGCAGTATTTT. Residues: CASSQGGLPLDTQYF.

CDR3 in amino acids: CAWSHTRGTEAFF. The CDR3 DNA reads TGTGCCTGGAGTCACACACGGGGCACTGAAGCTTTCTTT. J is TRBJ1-1 and V is TRBV30; D gene ambiguous. Germline CDR1 is GTSNPN and CDR2 is SVGIG (reference sequence). This CDR3 is 13 amino acids long. V was clipped by 2 bases and J by 4 bases, with 11 bases between them. Full variable domain (remainder filled in from reference TRBV30 and TRBJ1-1): SQTIHQWPATLVQPVGSPLSLECTVEGTSNPNLYWYRQAAGRGLQLLFYSVGIGQISSEVPQNLSASRPQDRQFILSSKKLLLSDSGFYLCAWSHTRGTEAFFGQGTRLTVV.

The chain employs TRBV9 and TRBJ2-7; possible D gene TRBD1, 6 bases. The V end lost 3 bases, the J end lost 1 base, and 14 bases lay between the germline ends. Germline V gene sequence: CDR1 SGDLS, CDR2 YYNGEE. The CDR3 is 15 amino acids. CDR3 DNA: TGTGCCAGCAGCGCAAGATTGGGACAATCCTACGAGCAGTACTTC. It codes for CASSARLGQSYEQYF.

In its sample, this clone was seen a few times. The chain has TRBV4-2 and TRBJ2-1, with 8 positions matching TRBD2. J lost 4 bases, V lost 0 bases, and 5 bases had no gene match. Germline V CDR1 and CDR2: LGHNA, YNFKEQ. CDR3 length equals 16 residues. This CDR3 reads CASSQEYGGGYNEQFF. The CDR3 nucleotides read TGTGCCAGCAGCCAAGAGTACGGGGGGGGTTACAATGAGCAGTTCTTC.

The genes are TRBV10-2 and TRBJ2-7, with TRBD2 as a possible D gene (5 bases). CDR1 is WSHSY and CDR2 is SAAADI in the germline V gene. The CDR3 has 14 residues. Between the trimmed V and J ends, which lost 3 bases and 4 bases, there was a span of 13 bases. In nucleotides, the CDR3 is TGCGCCAGCAGTGATTCGGGGTCCGATTACGAGCAGTACTTC. Amino acid sequence: CASSDSGSDYEQYF.

The chain is built from TRBV5-4 and TRBJ2-3; 10 bases fit TRBD2. This CDR3 is built from 16 residues. CDR1 is SGHNT and CDR2 is YYREEE in the germline V gene (reference sequence). V lost 4 bases and J lost 3; bases outside the gene matches: 8. CDR3 in amino acids: CASSAPSGGATDTQYF. The CDR3 DNA is TGTGCCAGCAGCGCCCCGAGCGGGGGGGCTACAGATACGCAGTATTTT.

V and J are TRBV9 and TRBJ1-2; D is uncertain. The germline V and J ends were trimmed by 3 bases and 0 bases, with 9 bases remaining between them. Germline CDR1 reads SGDLS; CDR2 reads YYNGEE. The CDR3 sequence is 14 residues long. CDR3: CASSGGSSNYGYTF. CDR3 coding DNA: TGTGCCAGCAGCGGAGGCTCGTCTAACTATGGCTACACCTTC.

This clone was recorded a few times. The chain couples TRBV13 to TRBJ2-2; a possible D gene is TRBD2 (6 bases). The V end was cut by 5 bases, the J end by 3 bases, with 13 bases between. CDR3 length: 15 residues. Germline V gene data show CDR1 as PRHDT and CDR2 as FYEKMQ (reference sequence). CDR3 DNA sequence: TGTGCCAGCAGCGGAGCCGGGAGAGACACCGGGGAGCTGTTTTTT. This sequence encodes CASSGAGRDTGELFF.

The chain has TRBV7-8 and TRBJ2-5; 14 positions agree with TRBD2. V trimming: 1 base; J trimming: 0 bases; junction bases outside the gene matches: 4. CDR3 length: 18 residues. Per germline, CDR1 SGHVS and CDR2 FQNEAQ. The CDR3 nucleotides are TGTGCCAGCAGCTTAGTGACTAGCGGGGGGGTAAACCAAGAGACCCAGTACTTC. Amino acid sequence: CASSLVTSGGVNQETQYF. Looking up the rest from reference TRBV7-8 and TRBJ2-5 gives the full variable domain: GAGVSQSPRYKVAKRGQDVALRCDPISGHVSLFWYQQALGQGPEFLTYFQNEAQLDKSGLPSDRFFAERPEGSVSTLKIQRTQQEDSAVYLCASSLVTSGGVNQETQYFGPGTRLLVL.

The chain is built from TRBV6-2 or TRBV6-3 and TRBJ2-7, with TRBD2 identical over 8 bases. The junction had 4 bases not matched to a gene; V was cut back by 0 bases and J by 0 bases. Per the germline V gene, CDR1 is MNHEY and CDR2 is SVGEGT. CDR3 length equals 16 residues. CDR3: CASSYSSRGASYEQYF. CDR3 nucleotides: TGTGCCAGCAGTTACTCGTCGCGGGGGGCCTCCTACGAGCAGTACTTC.